What follows describes a single T cell receptor (beta chain). The entry originates in a study of blood T cell repertoires in COVID-19. Study at large: Sources were T cells, B-cell-depleted T cells, or PBMCs; the material itself was cDNA or gDNA.

The germline CDR1 and CDR2 sequences are MNHEY and SVGAGI. The ends were cut back, 6 bases at V and 9 bases at J, with 21 bases in the middle. The CDR3 has 15 amino acids. Some clones are missing from TCRdb's copy, which holds only in-frame ones; the method was immunoSEQ multiplex PCR. The sample lists about 190,000 clones, 70% to 90% seen once, with roughly 5.6% in the top ten. The V gene is TRBV6-5, the J gene TRBJ2-1; possible D gene TRBD1, 6 bases. This receptor was identified in a man in his forties with active or convalescent COVID-19. The specimen sequenced was peripheral blood. The CDR3 DNA follows: TGTGCCAGCAGCCCACTACAGGGTATTATCGGTGAGCAGTTCTTC. This gives the protein CASSPLQGIIGEQFF.